This TCR beta chain derives from a study of blood T cell repertoires in COVID-19. Study information: Acute and convalescent COVID-19 specimens originated in the United States, Italy and Spain.

Libraries were prepared by immunoSEQ multiplex PCR; TCRdb keeps only in-frame clonotypes and omits some of them. The sample lists almost 500,000 clones; 70% to 90% were seen once. The CDR3 runs 15 residues. V was pared by 0 bases and J by 4 bases, with 10 bases between. Germline assignment: CDR1 LNHDA and CDR2 SQIVND (reference sequence). This chain joins TRBV19 and TRBJ1-5, with D unresolved. The specimen was PBMCs or T cells enriched from blood (not recorded which). The source of this sequence is a woman aged 55-75 years who had recovered from COVID-19. CDR3: CASSIENRSNQPQHF. The CDR3 DNA sequence: TGTGCCAGTAGTATAGAAAATAGGAGTAATCAGCCCCAGCATTTT.